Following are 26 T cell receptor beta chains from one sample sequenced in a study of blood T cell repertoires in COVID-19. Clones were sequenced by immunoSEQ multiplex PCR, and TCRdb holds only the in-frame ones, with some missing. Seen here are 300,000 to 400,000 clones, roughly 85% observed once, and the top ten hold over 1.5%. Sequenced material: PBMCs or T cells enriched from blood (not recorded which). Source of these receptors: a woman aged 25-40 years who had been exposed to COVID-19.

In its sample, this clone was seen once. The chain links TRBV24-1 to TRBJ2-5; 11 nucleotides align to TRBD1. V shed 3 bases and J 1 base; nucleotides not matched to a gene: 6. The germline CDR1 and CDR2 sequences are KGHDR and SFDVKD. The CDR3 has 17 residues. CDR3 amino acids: CATSDLGTGGPQETQYF. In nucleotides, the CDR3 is TGTGCCACCAGTGATCTAGGGACAGGGGGACCCCAAGAGACCCAGTACTTC.

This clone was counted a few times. CDR3 sequence (DNA): TGTGCCAGTAGTATAGGTCTAGCTGAAGCTTTCTTT. The encoded protein is CASSIGLAEAFF. V and J are TRBV19 and TRBJ1-1; D call uncertain. CDR3 length: 12 residues. Trimming removed 1 base at V and 6 bases at J, with 6 bases between. Germline CDR1 is LNHDA and CDR2 is SQIVND (reference sequence).

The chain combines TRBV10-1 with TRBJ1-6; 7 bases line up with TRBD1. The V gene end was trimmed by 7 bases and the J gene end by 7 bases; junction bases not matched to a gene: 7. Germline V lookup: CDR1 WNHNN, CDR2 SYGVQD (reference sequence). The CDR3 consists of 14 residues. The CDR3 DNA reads TGCGCCAGCAACAGGACAGGATCAAATTCACCCCTCCACTTT. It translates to CASNRTGSNSPLHF.

The CDR3 here is CASGLTTGTGANVLTF. The CDR3 DNA is TGTGCTAGTGGTTTGACGACAGGGACCGGGGCCAACGTCCTGACTTTC. This chain connects TRBV12-5 to TRBJ2-6; 7 bases line up with TRBD1. The germline V gene has CDR1 LGHNT and CDR2 FRNRAP. The length of the CDR3 is 16 residues. The ends lost 2 bases at V and 4 bases at J; junction bases unmatched: 5.

CDR3 sequence: CASSQDSGYNEQFF. The CDR3 region has the DNA TGCGCCAGCAGCCAAGATAGCGGTTACAATGAGCAGTTCTTC. The V and J genes are TRBV4-1 and TRBJ2-1, with D possibly TRBD2 on 6 matching bases. Trimming took off 0 bases at V and 4 bases at J, with 7 bases between the two ends. Germline CDR1 reads MGHRA; CDR2 reads YSYEKL. This CDR3 comprises 14 residues.

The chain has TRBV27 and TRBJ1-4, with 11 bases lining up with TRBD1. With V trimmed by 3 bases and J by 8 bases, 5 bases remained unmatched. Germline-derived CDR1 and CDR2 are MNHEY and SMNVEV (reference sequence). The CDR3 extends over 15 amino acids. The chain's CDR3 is CASSFSGTGGEKLFF. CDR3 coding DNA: TGTGCCAGCAGTTTCTCCGGGACAGGGGGGGAAAAACTGTTTTTT.

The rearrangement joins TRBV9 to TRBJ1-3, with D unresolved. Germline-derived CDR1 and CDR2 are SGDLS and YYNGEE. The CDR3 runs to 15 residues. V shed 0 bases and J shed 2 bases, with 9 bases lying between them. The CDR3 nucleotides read TGTGCCAGCAGCGTAGTTGAGGGCCCTGGAAACACCATATATTTT. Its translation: CASSVVEGPGNTIYF. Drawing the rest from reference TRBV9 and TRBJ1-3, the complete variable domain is DSGVTQTPKHLITATGQRVTLRCSPRSGDLSVYWYQQSLDQGLQFLIQYYNGEERAKGNILERFSAQQFPDLHSELNLSSLELGDSALYFCASSVVEGPGNTIYFGEGSWLTVV.

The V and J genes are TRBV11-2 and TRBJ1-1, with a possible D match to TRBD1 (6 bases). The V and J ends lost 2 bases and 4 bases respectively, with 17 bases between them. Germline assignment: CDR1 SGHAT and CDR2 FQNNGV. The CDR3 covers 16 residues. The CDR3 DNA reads TGTGCCAGCAGCTTACGCGGACAGTTCTTAAGCACTGAAGCTTTCTTT. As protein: CASSLRGQFLSTEAFF.

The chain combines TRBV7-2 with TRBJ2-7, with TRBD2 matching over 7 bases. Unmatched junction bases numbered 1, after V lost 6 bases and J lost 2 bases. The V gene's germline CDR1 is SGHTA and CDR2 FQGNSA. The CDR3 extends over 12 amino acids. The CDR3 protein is CASRGGAYEQYF. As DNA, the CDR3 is TGTGCCAGCAGGGGGGGGGCCTACGAGCAGTACTTC.

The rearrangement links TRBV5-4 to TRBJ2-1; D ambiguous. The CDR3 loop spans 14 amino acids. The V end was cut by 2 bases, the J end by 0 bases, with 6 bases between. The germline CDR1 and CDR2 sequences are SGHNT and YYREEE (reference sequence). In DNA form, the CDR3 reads TGTGCCAGCAGCTTACGGAGCTCCTACAATGAGCAGTTCTTC. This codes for CASSLRSSYNEQFF.

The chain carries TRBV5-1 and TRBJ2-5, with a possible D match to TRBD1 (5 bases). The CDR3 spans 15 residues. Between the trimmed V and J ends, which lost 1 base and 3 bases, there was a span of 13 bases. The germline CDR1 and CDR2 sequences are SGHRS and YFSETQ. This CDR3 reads CASSLQGMVEETQYF. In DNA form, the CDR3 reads TGCGCCAGCAGCTTGCAGGGTATGGTCGAAGAGACCCAGTACTTC.

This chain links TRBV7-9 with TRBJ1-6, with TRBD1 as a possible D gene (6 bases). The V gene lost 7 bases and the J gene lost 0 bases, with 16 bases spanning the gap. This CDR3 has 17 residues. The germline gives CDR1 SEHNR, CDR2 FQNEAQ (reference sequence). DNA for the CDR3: TGTGCCAGCATCGGGGGGGACAAGAGCTCCTATAATTCACCCCTCCACTTT. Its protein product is CASIGGDKSSYNSPLHF.

The CDR3 DNA sequence: TGTGCCAGCTCTGGGCCATCCAGGGGAGACACCATATATTTT. The encoded protein is CASSGPSRGDTIYF. The chain joins TRBV27 to TRBJ1-3; perhaps TRBD1 as D (6 bases). Per germline, CDR1 MNHEY and CDR2 SMNVEV (reference sequence). V lost 8 bases and J lost 8, with 19 bases in between. The CDR3 is 14 amino acids.

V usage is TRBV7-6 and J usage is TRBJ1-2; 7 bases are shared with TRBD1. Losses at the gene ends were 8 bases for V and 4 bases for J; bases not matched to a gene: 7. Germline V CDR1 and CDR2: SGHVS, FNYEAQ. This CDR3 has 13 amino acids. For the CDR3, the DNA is TGTGCCAGCTCACGTTCAGGGGGCTATGGCTACACCTTC. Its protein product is CASSRSGGYGYTF.

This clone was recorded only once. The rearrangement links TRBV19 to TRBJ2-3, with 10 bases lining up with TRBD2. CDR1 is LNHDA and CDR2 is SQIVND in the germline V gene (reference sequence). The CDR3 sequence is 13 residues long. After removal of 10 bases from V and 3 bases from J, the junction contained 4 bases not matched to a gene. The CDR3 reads CATKRGGTDTQYF. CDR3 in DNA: TGTGCCACCAAGCGGGGGGGGACAGATACGCAGTATTTT.

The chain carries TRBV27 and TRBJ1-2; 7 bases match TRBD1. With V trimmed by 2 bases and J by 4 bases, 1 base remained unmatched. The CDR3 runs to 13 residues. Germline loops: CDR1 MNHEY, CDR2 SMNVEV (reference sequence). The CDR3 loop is CASSLGTAYGYTF. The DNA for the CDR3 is TGTGCCAGCAGTTTAGGGACAGCCTATGGCTACACCTTC.

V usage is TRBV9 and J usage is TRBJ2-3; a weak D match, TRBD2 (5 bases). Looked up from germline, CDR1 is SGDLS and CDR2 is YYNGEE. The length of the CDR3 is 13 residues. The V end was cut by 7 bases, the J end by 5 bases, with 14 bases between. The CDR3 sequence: CASGGSSKDTQYF. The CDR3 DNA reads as TGTGCCAGCGGAGGCAGTTCAAAAGATACGCAGTATTTT.

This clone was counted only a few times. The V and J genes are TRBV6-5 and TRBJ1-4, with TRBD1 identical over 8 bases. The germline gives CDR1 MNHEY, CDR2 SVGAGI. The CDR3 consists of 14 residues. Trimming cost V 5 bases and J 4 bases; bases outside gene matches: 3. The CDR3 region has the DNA TGTGCCAGCAGTAACAGGGGGGGTAATGAAAAACTGTTTTTT. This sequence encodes CASSNRGGNEKLFF.

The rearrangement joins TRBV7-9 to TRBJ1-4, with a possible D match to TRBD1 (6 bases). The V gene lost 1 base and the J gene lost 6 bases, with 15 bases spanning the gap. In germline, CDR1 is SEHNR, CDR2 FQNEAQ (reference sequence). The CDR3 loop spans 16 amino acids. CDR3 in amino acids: CASSLDFRGADEKLFF. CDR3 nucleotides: TGTGCCAGCAGCTTAGATTTTCGGGGGGCCGATGAAAAACTGTTTTTT.

CDR3 nucleotides: TGTGCCAGCAGTTTATTTGGGCTGGCCCCTTGGGATACGCAGTATTTT. This gives the protein CASSLFGLAPWDTQYF. The rearrangement uses TRBV28 and TRBJ2-3, with D unclear. There are 16 residues in the CDR3. V dropped 1 base and J dropped 6 bases, with 17 bases sitting between them. In germline, CDR1 is MDHEN, CDR2 SYDVKM.

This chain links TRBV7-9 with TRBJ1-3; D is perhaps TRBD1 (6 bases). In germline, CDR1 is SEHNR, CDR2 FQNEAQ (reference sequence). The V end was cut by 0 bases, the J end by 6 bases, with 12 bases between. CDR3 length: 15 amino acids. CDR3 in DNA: TGTGCCAGCAGCTTAGCGCTAACAGGGAAAAACACCATATATTTT. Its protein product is CASSLALTGKNTIYF.

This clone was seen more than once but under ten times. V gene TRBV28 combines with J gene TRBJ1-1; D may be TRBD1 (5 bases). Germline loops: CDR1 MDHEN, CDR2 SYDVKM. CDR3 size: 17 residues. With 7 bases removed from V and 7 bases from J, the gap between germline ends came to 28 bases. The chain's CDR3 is CASKSEGRRGIYYEAFF. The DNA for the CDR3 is TGTGCCAGCAAATCCGAGGGCAGGCGGGGGATTTACTATGAAGCTTTCTTT.

CDR3 coding DNA: TGTGCCAGCACGTTACAAGGACTAGCGGGGGAGACCCAGTACTTC. As protein: CASTLQGLAGETQYF. The rearrangement links TRBV6-5 to TRBJ2-5, with 12 bases matching TRBD2. Germline CDR1 and CDR2: MNHEY and SVGAGI. The V segment lost 7 bases and the J segment 5 bases; nucleotides outside the gene matches: 8. The CDR3 runs 15 residues.

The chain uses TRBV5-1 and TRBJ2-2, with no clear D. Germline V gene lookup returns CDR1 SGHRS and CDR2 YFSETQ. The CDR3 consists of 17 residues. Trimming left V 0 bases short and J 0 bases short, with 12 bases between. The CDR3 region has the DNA TGCGCCAGCAGCTTGGATGTGGGCTCGGCGAACACCGGGGAGCTGTTTTTT. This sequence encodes CASSLDVGSANTGELFF.

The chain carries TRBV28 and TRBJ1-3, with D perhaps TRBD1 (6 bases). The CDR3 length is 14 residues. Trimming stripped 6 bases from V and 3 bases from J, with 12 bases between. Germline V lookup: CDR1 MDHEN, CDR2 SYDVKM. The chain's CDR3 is CASRDQGFGNTIYF. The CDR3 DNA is TGTGCCAGCAGAGATCAGGGGTTTGGAAACACCATATATTTT. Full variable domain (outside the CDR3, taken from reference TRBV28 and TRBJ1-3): DVKVTQSSRYLVKRTGEKVFLECVQDMDHENMFWYRQDPGLGLRLIYFSYDVKMKEKGDIPEGYSVSREKKERFSLILESASTNQTSMYLCASRDQGFGNTIYFGEGSWLTVV.

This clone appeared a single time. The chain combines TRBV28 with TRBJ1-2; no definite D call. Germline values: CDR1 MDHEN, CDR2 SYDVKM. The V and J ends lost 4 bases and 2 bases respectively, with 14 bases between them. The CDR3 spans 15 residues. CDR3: CASSYAGPGNYGYTF. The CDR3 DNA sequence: TGTGCCAGCAGTTACGCTGGACCGGGAAACTATGGCTACACCTTC.